Sequencing of this T cell receptor (beta chain) was carried out in a study of cytomegalovirus exposure and HLA in healthy donors. Primers for the PCR totalled 60 Vbeta and 13 Jbeta. Only in-frame clones appear in the TCRdb table, and some are missing; sequencing was by immunoSEQ multiplex PCR. The table shows approximately 160,000 clones, with around 67% occurring only once. Trimming cost V 5 bases and J 0 bases; bases outside gene matches: 6. This CDR3 comprises 15 residues. Germline loops: CDR1 MGHDK, CDR2 SYGVNS. V and J are TRBV25-1 and TRBJ2-7, with 8 bases aligning to TRBD2. Sequencing was done on a sample of PBMCs. This clonotype was sampled from a woman between 18 and 30 years old in good health and CMV-seropositive. The CDR3 DNA reads TGTGCCAGCAGTCGGTCCAGCGGGGGCTCCTACGAGCAGTACTTC. Translating gives CASSRSSGGSYEQYF.